The TCR beta chain under discussion was sequenced for a study of cytomegalovirus exposure and HLA in healthy donors. Study results and limitations: It was reported that the classifier diagnosed cytomegalovirus status with high specificity and sensitivity in both the original and validation cohorts.

Concerning this clone itself: The antigen remains unidentified.

Both 60 Vbeta primers and 13 Jbeta primers went into the PCR. Data came from immunoSEQ multiplex PCR; TCRdb stores just in-frame clones and leaves some out. The sample includes 150,000 to 250,000 clones, roughly 79% of them seen just once. This receptor was obtained from a man between 25 and 39 years old in good health and CMV-seronegative. Sequencing was performed on PBMCs.

The CDR3 DNA sequence: TGTGCCAGCTCACCAAGTTTATCCCCGACAGGCGGTCAGCCCCAGCATTTT. The encoded protein is CASSPSLSPTGGQPQHF. The chain recombines TRBV18 with TRBJ1-5, with D maybe TRBD1 (6 bases). Germline CDR1 and CDR2: KGHSH and LQKENI. The CDR3 length is 17 residues. The V gene lost 2 bases and the J gene lost 6 bases, with 20 bases spanning the gap. The full variable domain, rest sourced from reference TRBV18 and TRBJ1-5, is NAGVMQNPRHLVRRRGQEARLRCSPMKGHSHVYWYRQLPEEGLKFMVYLQKENIIDESGMPKERFSAEFPKEGPSILRIQQVVRGDSAAYFCASSPSLSPTGGQPQHFGDGTRLSIL.